Sequencing of this T cell receptor (beta chain) was carried out in a study of cytomegalovirus exposure and HLA in healthy donors. Overall study results and limits: With later analysis, a missense DCLRE1C variant became linked to TCR beta V- and J-gene trimming. Fewer N-insertions (relative to the roughly 700-donor mean) were reportedly seen in an Asian-associated ancestry cluster in a later analysis. The analysis excluded some indistinguishable V segments, including TRBV6-2 and TRBV6-3.

Both 60 Vbeta primers and 13 Jbeta primers went into the PCR. Clones were read by immunoSEQ multiplex PCR, and TCRdb kept only the in-frame ones, dropping some. The sample shows 150,000 to 200,000 clones, around 85% of them seen only once. This CDR3 spans 12 amino acids. Germline CDR1 and CDR2: MDHEN and SYDVKM. The V and J ends lost 1 base and 7 bases respectively, with 4 bases between them. As regards this clone: Its specificity is not known.

The chain has TRBV28 and TRBJ2-2; D uncertain. Sequenced material: PBMCs. The sequence was collected from a woman aged 45-60 years in good health and CMV-seronegative. The CDR3 is CASSLLVGELFF. The CDR3 DNA is TGTGCCAGCAGTTTATTAGTCGGGGAGCTGTTTTTT.